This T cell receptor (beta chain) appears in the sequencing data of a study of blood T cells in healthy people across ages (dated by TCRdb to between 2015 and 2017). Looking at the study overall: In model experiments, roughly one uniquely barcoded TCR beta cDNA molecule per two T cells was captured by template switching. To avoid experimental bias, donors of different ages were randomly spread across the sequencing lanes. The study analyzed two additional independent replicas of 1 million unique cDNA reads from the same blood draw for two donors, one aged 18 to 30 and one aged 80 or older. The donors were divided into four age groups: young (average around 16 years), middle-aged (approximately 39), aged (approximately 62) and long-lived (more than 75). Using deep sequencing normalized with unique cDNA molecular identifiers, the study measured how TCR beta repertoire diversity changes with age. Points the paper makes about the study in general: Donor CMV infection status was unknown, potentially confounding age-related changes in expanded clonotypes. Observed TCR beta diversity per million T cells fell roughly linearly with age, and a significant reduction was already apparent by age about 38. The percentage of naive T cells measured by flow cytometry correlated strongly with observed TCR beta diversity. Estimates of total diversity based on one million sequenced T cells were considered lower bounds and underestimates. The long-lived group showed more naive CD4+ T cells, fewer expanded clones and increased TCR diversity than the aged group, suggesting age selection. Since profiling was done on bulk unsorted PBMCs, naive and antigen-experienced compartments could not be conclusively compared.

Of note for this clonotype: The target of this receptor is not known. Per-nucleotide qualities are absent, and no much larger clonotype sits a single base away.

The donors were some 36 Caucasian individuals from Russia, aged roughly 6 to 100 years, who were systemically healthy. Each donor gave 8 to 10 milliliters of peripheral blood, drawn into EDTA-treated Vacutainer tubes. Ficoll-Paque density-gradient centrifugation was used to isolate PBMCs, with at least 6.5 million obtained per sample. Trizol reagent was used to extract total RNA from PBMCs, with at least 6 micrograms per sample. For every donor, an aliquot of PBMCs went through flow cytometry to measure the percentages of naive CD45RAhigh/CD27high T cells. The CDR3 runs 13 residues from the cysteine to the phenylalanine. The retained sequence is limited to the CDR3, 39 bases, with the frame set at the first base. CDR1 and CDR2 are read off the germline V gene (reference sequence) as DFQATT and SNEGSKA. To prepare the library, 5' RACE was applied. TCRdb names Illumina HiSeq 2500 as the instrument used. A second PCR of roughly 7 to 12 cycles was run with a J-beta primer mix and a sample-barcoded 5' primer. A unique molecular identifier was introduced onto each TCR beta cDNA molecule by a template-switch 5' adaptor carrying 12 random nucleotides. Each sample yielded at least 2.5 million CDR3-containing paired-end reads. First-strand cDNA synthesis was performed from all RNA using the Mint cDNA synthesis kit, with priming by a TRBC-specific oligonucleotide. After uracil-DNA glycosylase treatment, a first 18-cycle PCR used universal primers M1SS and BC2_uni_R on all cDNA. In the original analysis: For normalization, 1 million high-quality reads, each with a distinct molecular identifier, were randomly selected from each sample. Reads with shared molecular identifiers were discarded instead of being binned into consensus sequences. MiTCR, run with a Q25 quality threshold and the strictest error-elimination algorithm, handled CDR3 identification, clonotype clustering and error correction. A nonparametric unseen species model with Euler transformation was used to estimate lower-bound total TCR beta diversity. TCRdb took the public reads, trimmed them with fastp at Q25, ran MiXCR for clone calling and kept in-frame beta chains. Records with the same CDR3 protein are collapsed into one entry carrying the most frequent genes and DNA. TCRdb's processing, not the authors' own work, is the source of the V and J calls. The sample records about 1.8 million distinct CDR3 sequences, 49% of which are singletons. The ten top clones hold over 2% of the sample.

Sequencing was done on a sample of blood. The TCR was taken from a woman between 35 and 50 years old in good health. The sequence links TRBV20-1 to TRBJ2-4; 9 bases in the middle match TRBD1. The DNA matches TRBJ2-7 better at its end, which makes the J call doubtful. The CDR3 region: CSARPGTGSEQYF. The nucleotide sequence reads TGCAGTGCCCGTCCCGGGACAGGGTCCGAGCAGTACTTC.